This paragraph covers one T cell receptor beta chain sequence. The CDR3 sequence is 16 residues long. The germline V gene encodes CDR1 SGHRS and CDR2 YFSETQ. V dropped 0 bases and J dropped 5; count of bases not matched to a gene: 10. The sample originates from a study of cytomegalovirus exposure and HLA in healthy donors. Study summary: There were 90 million to 140 million unique TCR beta sequences, drawn from 180 million or so T cells, in an earlier analysis.

13 Jbeta primers and 60 Vbeta primers were used for the PCR. Only in-frame clones appear in the TCRdb table, and some are missing; sequencing was by immunoSEQ multiplex PCR. The sample lists 100,000 or so clones; about 80% were seen once. This receptor was obtained from a man aged 35 to 55 in good health and CMV-seronegative. V usage is TRBV5-1 and J usage is TRBJ2-5; 7 bases are shared with TRBD1. The sample comprised PBMCs. The CDR3 reads CASSLVGRGSGETQYF. The DNA for the CDR3 is TGCGCCAGCAGCTTGGTCGGCAGGGGGTCGGGCGAGACCCAGTACTTC.